A selection of T cell receptor beta chains follows, all from one sample in a study of blood T cells in healthy people across ages. A single record per CDR3 protein comes from TCRdb applying MiXCR to the 5' RACE reads. The sample yields over 950,000 distinct CDR3 sequences, 35% to 40% seen once. The sequenced sample consisted of blood. Receptors originate from a man between 18 and 35 years old in good health. Both conserved end residues are part of each CDR3. The D gene is left open where the match is weak. Clone size is shown for a subset of rows, as once, few, many or a class of expanded clone.

TRBV3-1	.	.	TRBJ1-2	CASSLLMSYGYTF	TGTGCCAGCAGTCTTCTTATGAGTTATGGCTACACCTTC
TRBV7-2	TRBD1	.	TRBJ1-2	CASSSAGDRLSNYGYTF	TGTGCCAGCAGCTCGGCTGGGGACAGATTATCAAACTATGGCTACACCTTC
TRBV11-1	.	.	TRBJ2-1	CASSLDSLPYNEQFF	TGTGCCAGCAGCCTGGACAGCCTTCCCTACAATGAGCAGTTCTTC
TRBV12-3/TRBV12-4	TRBD1	.	TRBJ2-7	CASSQDRGRVEQYF	TGTGCCAGCAGTCAGGACAGGGGGCGAGTTGAGCAGTACTTC
TRBV5-6	.	.	TRBJ1-2	CASSSPGANGYTF	TGTGCCAGCAGCTCCCCGGGGGCGAATGGCTACACCTTC
TRBV6-4	.	few	TRBJ2-3	CASSDSGISSTDTQYF	TGTGCCAGCAGTGACTCCGGGATATCTAGCACAGATACGCAGTATTTT
TRBV29-1	.	few	TRBJ1-1	CSVQKGPRAFF	TGCAGCGTCCAGAAGGGGCCGAGGGCTTTCTTT
TRBV6-2/TRBV6-3	TRBD2	.	TRBJ2-3	CASSYPLAGVTDTQYF	TGTGCCAGCAGTTACCCACTAGCGGGGGTGACAGATACGCAGTATTTT
TRBV30	.	few	TRBJ1-2	CAWSPRSYGYTF	TGTGCCTGGAGTCCGCGGAGCTATGGCTACACCTTC
TRBV14	.	.	TRBJ1-2	CASSHFGRVDGYTF	TGTGCCAGCAGCCACTTTGGCAGGGTAGATGGCTACACCTTC
TRBV12-3/TRBV12-4	.	few	TRBJ1-6	CASSITANSPLHF	TGTGCCAGCAGTATCACAGCAAATTCACCCCTCCACTTT
TRBV10-3	.	many	TRBJ2-3	CAISDRGSTDTQYF	TGTGCCATCAGTGACAGGGGTAGCACAGATACGCAGTATTTT
TRBV12-3/TRBV12-4	.	few	TRBJ1-5	CASSSGYNQPQHF	TGTGCCAGCAGTTCGGGATACAATCAGCCCCAGCATTTT
TRBV7-6	.	.	TRBJ2-5	CASSLGDRIREAQYF	TGTGCCAGCAGCTTAGGCGACAGGATAAGAGAGGCCCAGTACTTC
TRBV28	.	.	TRBJ1-2	CAGYRDPYGCTF	.
TRBV5-1	TRBD1	.	TRBJ2-1	CASSTGQGVSSYNEQFF	TGCGCCAGCAGTACGGGACAGGGGGTAAGCTCCTACAATGAGCAGTTCTTC
TRBV28	.	few	TRBJ2-7	CASQQEGEQYF	TGTGCCAGTCAACAGGAGGGCGAGCAGTACTTC
TRBV20-1	.	.	TRBJ2-3	CSARELRRERGDTQYF	TGCAGTGCTAGAGAATTGCGGAGGGAGAGGGGAGATACGCAGTATTTT
TRBV25-1	.	.	TRBJ1-3	CASNPGATGGNTIYF	TGTGCCAGCAATCCTGGGGCGACAGGAGGAAACACCATATATTTT
TRBV25-1	.	.	TRBJ2-3	CASSEWLGEWADTQYF	TGTGCCAGCAGTGAATGGCTGGGGGAATGGGCAGATACGCAGTATTTT
TRBV20-1	TRBD2	few	TRBJ2-7	CSANAGGGALDEQYF	TGCAGTGCTAACGCGGGCGGGGGGGCTCTAGACGAGCAGTACTTC
TRBV7-6	.	few	TRBJ1-1	CASLGGTNTEAFF	TGTGCCAGCTTGGGAGGGACGAACACTGAAGCTTTCTTT
TRBV20-1	.	few	TRBJ1-1	CSARGSDLRAFF	TGCAGTGCTAGAGGGTCGGACCTTCGGGCTTTCTTT
TRBV6-6	TRBD1	.	TRBJ1-1	CASSYHPGTGAEAFF	TGTGCCAGCAGTTATCACCCCGGGACAGGGGCTGAAGCTTTCTTT
TRBV20-1	TRBD1	once	TRBJ2-1	CSASGQGISYEQFF	TGCAGTGCTAGTGGACAGGGAATTTCCTACGAGCAGTTCTTC
TRBV28	.	.	TRBJ1-1	CASTFNWVSNTEAFF	TGTGCCAGCACCTTTAATTGGGTTTCGAACACTGAAGCTTTCTTT
TRBV15	.	.	TRBJ2-5	CATSRDPGERQYF	TGTGCCACCAGCAGAGATCCGGGGGAAAGGCAGTACTTC
TRBV11-2	.	.	TRBJ2-5	CASSLTVQETQYF	TGTGCCAGCAGCTTAACGGTCCAAGAGACCCAGTACTTC
TRBV11-2	TRBD1	once	TRBJ1-2	CASSLDSQGAGGYTF	TGTGCCAGCAGCTTAGATAGCCAGGGGGCTGGTGGCTACACCTTC
TRBV4-3	.	.	TRBJ2-1	CASSQGVGTRFYNEQFF	TGCGCCAGCAGCCAAGGAGTAGGGACCAGATTCTACAATGAGCAGTTCTTC
TRBV29-1	.	few	TRBJ2-5	CSVVGGREETQYF	TGCAGCGTTGTTGGGGGGCGTGAAGAGACCCAGTACTTC
TRBV10-3	.	once	TRBJ2-5	CAIGPQETQYF	TGTGCCATCGGGCCCCAAGAGACCCAGTACTTC
TRBV5-1	.	.	TRBJ2-2	CASSDRQTNTGELFF	TGCGCCAGCAGCGACAGACAGACGAACACCGGGGAGCTGTTTTTT
TRBV27	.	few	TRBJ2-5	CASSIREETQYF	TGTGCCAGCAGCATACGGGAAGAGACCCAGTACTTC
TRBV2	.	.	TRBJ2-7	CASTWGSYEQYF	TGTGCCAGCACATGGGGGTCCTACGAGCAGTACTTC
TRBV7-2	.	.	TRBJ1-1	CASSLKGTSTEAFF	TGTGCCAGCAGCTTAAAAGGGACCAGTACTGAAGCTTTCTTT
TRBV4-1	.	many	TRBJ1-2	CASSQEGDHYGYTF	TGCGCCAGCAGCCAAGAAGGGGACCATTATGGCTACACCTTC
TRBV20-1	.	.	TRBJ2-7	CSARGVQGAYEQYF	TGCAGTGCTAGAGGAGTGCAGGGCGCCTACGAGCAGTACTTC
TRBV10-3	TRBD2	few	TRBJ2-3	CAISGPGGLASTDTQYF	TGTGCCATCAGTGGCCCCGGCGGACTAGCGAGCACAGATACGCAGTATTTT
TRBV21-1	.	.	TRBJ2-1	CASSKVVGRSYNEQFF	TGTGCCAGCAGCAAAGTTGTCGGTCGGTCCTACAATGAGCAGTTCTTC
TRBV4-2	.	few	TRBJ2-7	CASSQDGLADNEQYF	TGTGCCAGCAGCCAAGATGGGTTAGCTGACAATGAGCAGTACTTC
TRBV20-1	TRBD2	few	TRBJ2-5	CSATTPLAGGEYKQETQYF	TGCAGTGCTACTACACCACTAGCGGGGGGGGAATATAAGCAAGAGACCCAGTACTTC
TRBV4-2	.	.	TRBJ2-5	CASSQEVWETQYF	TGTGCCAGCAGCCAAGAGGTCTGGGAGACCCAGTACTTC
TRBV6-2/TRBV6-3	.	few	TRBJ2-7	CASSFLASSDWRSYEQYF	TGTGCCAGCAGTTTCTTGGCTTCGTCCGACTGGCGTTCCTACGAGCAGTACTTC
TRBV3-1	.	.	TRBJ2-3	CASSQDWYGLPDTQYF	TGTGCCAGCAGCCAAGATTGGTATGGGCTTCCAGATACGCAGTATTTT
TRBV5-1	TRBD2	few	TRBJ2-5	CASSLALSGGSQETQYF	TGCGCCAGCAGCTTGGCTTTAAGCGGGGGGTCACAAGAGACCCAGTACTTC
TRBV24-1	.	few	TRBJ1-5	CATSDETGMEPQHF	TGTGCCACCAGTGATGAGACAGGAATGGAGCCCCAGCATTTT
TRBV10-3	TRBD1	few	TRBJ2-2	CAISDSVPSDRGGKSGELFF	TGTGCCATCAGTGACTCCGTCCCTTCTGACAGGGGCGGAAAGTCCGGGGAGCTGTTTTTT
TRBV9	.	many	TRBJ2-3	CASSPAQATSTDTQYF	TGTGCCAGCAGCCCCGCCCAGGCCACTAGCACAGATACGCAGTATTTT
TRBV7-2	.	few	TRBJ2-7	CASSLYGGPLAYEQYF	TGTGCCAGCAGCTTATACGGGGGACCTCTCGCCTACGAGCAGTACTTC
TRBV7-2	TRBD1	.	TRBJ1-2	CASNKLKGQGSNYGYTF	TGTGCCAGCAATAAACTCAAAGGACAGGGGAGTAACTATGGCTACACCTTC
TRBV12-3/TRBV12-4	TRBD2	many	TRBJ2-3	CASSPTSGGTDTQYF	TGTGCCAGCAGTCCGACTAGCGGGGGGACAGATACGCAGTATTTT